Listed here are 10 T cell receptor beta chains from one sample, sequenced in a study of shared clonotypes between healthy human individuals. Profiling relied on immunoSEQ multiplex PCR, and the TCRdb table lists in-frame clones only, not all of them. The sample shows around 510,000 clones, roughly 95% of them seen only once. Sequenced material: naive CD4+ T cells sorted from blood. The subset here: CD45RA+ positively selected. The receptors shown here come from a woman in her 30s in good health.

V gene TRBV2 combines with J gene TRBJ2-7, with a possible D match to TRBD2 (5 bases). Germline CDR1 is SNHLY and CDR2 is FYNNEI. The CDR3 is 12 amino acids. V was pared by 5 bases and J by 6 bases, with 11 bases between. CDR3 bases: TGTGCCAGCAGTCCAGGTGGGAGCGAGCAGTACTTC. Translated: CASSPGGSEQYF.

The chain has TRBV19 and TRBJ1-4; TRBD1 is a possible D gene (6 bases). The CDR3 has 15 residues. Trimming left V 9 bases short and J 0 bases short, with 14 bases between. The germline V gene has CDR1 LNHDA and CDR2 SQIVND (reference sequence). CDR3 sequence reads: CASSQGLATNEKLFF. CDR3 DNA sequence: TGTGCCAGCTCACAGGGCCTGGCAACTAATGAAAAACTGTTTTTT.

The chain is built from TRBV14 and TRBJ1-2; D is possibly TRBD1 (5 bases). Deletions cut 0 bases from V and 4 bases from J, with 9 bases between. The CDR3 extends over 14 amino acids. Germline V gene sequence: CDR1 SGHDN, CDR2 FVKESK. This CDR3 is CASSQDWGSYGYTF. The CDR3 DNA reads as TGTGCCAGCAGCCAAGATTGGGGCAGCTATGGCTACACCTTC.

A word on this clone: Distinct nucleotide sequences in the sample also encode this CDR3. The chain combines TRBV5-1 with TRBJ2-7, with TRBD2 matching over 7 bases. Losses at the gene ends were 0 bases for V and 2 bases for J; bases not matched to a gene: 2. CDR1 SGHRS and CDR2 YFSETQ come from the germline V gene. The CDR3 runs to 14 residues. The CDR3 protein is CASSLVAGAYEQYF. Written as DNA, the CDR3 is TGCGCCAGCAGCTTGGTGGCGGGGGCCTACGAGCAGTACTTC. The entire variable domain, with the rest obtained from reference TRBV5-1 and TRBJ2-7, is as follows: KAGVTQTPRYLIKTRGQQVTLSCSPISGHRSVSWYQQTPGQGLQFLFEYFSETQRNKGNFPGRFSGRQFSNSRSEMNVSTLELGDSALYLCASSLVAGAYEQYFGPGTRLTVT.

The V call is TRBV21-1, the J call TRBJ2-7. TRBV21-1 is listed as a pseudogene. This CDR3 has 17 amino acids. CDR3 DNA: TGTGCCAGCAGCACCCAAACCCCGGGCGTGCTTATCTACGAGCAGTACTTC. It yields the protein CASSTQTPGVLIYEQYF.

The chain links TRBV18 to TRBJ2-1; D is uncertain. This CDR3 contains 11 residues. The V gene's germline CDR1 is KGHSH and CDR2 LQKENI. V was clipped by 5 bases and J by 10 bases, with 9 bases between them. The DNA of the CDR3 is TGTGCCAGCTCAAAACTCGGGGAGCAGTTCTTC. It codes for CASSKLGEQFF.

CDR3 loop: CASSLVATGSSYEQYF. For the CDR3, the DNA is TGTGCCAGCAGCTTAGTAGCGACAGGAAGCTCCTACGAGCAGTACTTC. The genes are TRBV7-2 and TRBJ2-7; TRBD1 is a possible D gene (6 bases). The CDR3 runs 16 residues. With 1 base removed from V and 0 bases from J, the gap between germline ends came to 13 bases. Germline V gives CDR1 SGHTA, CDR2 FQGNSA.

J is TRBJ2-2 and V is TRBV5-6, with 12 bases that match TRBD2. V was clipped by 6 bases and J by 6 bases; unmatched bases: 12. Looked up from germline, CDR1 is SGHDT and CDR2 is YYEEEE. The CDR3 covers 17 residues. For the CDR3, the DNA is TGTGCCAGCAATCCCAGCGGGACTAGCGGGTCGGCCGGGGAGCTGTTTTTT. Translation gives CASNPSGTSGSAGELFF.

This clone showed up just once. This rearrangement joins TRBV11-2 to TRBJ1-4; tentatively, D is TRBD1 (5 bases). Trimming removed 4 bases from V and 7 bases from J, with 16 bases in between. CDR3 size: 15 residues. CDR1 and CDR2 (germline): SGHAT, FQNNGV. The CDR3 loop reads CASSYQGLTVEKLFF. The CDR3 bases are TGTGCCAGCAGCTACCAGGGCCTCACGGTTGAAAAACTGTTTTTT.

A single count supports this clone. The rearrangement joins TRBV19 to TRBJ2-1, with TRBD1 matching over 7 bases. With V trimmed by 3 bases and J by 8 bases, 7 bases remained unmatched. Germline values: CDR1 LNHDA, CDR2 SQIVND (reference sequence). The CDR3 covers 14 residues. CDR3: CASSIEGAGYEQFF. The CDR3 bases are TGTGCCAGTAGTATCGAGGGGGCTGGGTATGAGCAGTTCTTC.